The clone carrying this T cell receptor beta chain appeared a few times. Its antigen is currently unknown. One junction end does not reproduce the germline sequence, and a read error may be involved. This sample was taken from a study of post-analysis software for immune sequencing data. This CDR3 has 15 amino acids. Per germline, CDR1 SGHRS and CDR2 YFSETQ. Broader study findings: By F measure, strong co-clustering occurred among samples prepared in the same batch. The five TRBV segments detected at higher frequency in patients than in controls included TRBV5-6, TRBV5-1 and TRBV20-1.

Unique molecular identifiers had been added to the TCR beta cDNA libraries. TCRdb independently ran MiXCR on the PCR reads; one entry per CDR3 protein. The sample has 750,000 to 950,000 distinct CDR3 sequences; about 57% are singletons. This clonotype was sampled from a girl aged 10 to 17 with multiple sclerosis. The chain links TRBV5-1 to TRBJ2-6; D is ambiguous. Sequenced input: blood. The CDR3 loop is CASSLGQSGANVLTF. The CDR3 nucleotides are TGTGCCAGCAGCTTAGGGCAGTCGGGGGCCAACGTCCTGACTTTC.